This TCR beta chain stems from a study of cytomegalovirus exposure and HLA in healthy donors. Findings and limits, study-wide: About 150 TCR beta chains were listed as cytomegalovirus-associated. Prediction of most subjects' HLA-A and HLA-B alleles by TCR beta sequences was reportedly accurate. Rates of TCR association differed by HLA locus in a later analysis, with DRB1 highest and HLA-C lowest.

V gave up 8 bases and J gave up 1 base, with 17 bases separating them. Germline lookup yields CDR1 SEHNR and CDR2 FQNEAQ (reference sequence). CDR3 length equals 15 residues. The study ran its PCR with 60 Vbeta and 13 Jbeta primers. Clones were read by immunoSEQ multiplex PCR, and TCRdb kept only the in-frame ones, dropping some. The table has over 95,000 clones, 60% to 80% seen once. With respect to this clone: Antigen unknown.

Donors consisted of healthy bone marrow donors. Input material: PBMCs. The rearrangement uses TRBV7-9 and TRBJ1-1; possibly TRBD1 for D (5 bases). The TCR was taken from a man younger than 35 in good health and CMV-seropositive. Here the CDR3 DNA reads TGTGCCAGCCGACAGCTCCGAAACCGGAACACTGAAGCTTTCTTT. Residues: CASRQLRNRNTEAFF.